The next 24 T cell receptor beta chains were all read from a single sample in a study of blood T cell repertoires in COVID-19. Sequencing was performed with immunoSEQ multiplex PCR; in TCRdb, only in-frame clones are kept and a portion is missing. This table holds just over 300,000 clones, approximately 90% found once. The sequenced material came from PBMCs or T cells enriched from blood (not recorded which). The receptor source for this set is a woman aged 40 to 50 who had recovered from COVID-19.

The chain combines TRBV9 with TRBJ2-7; the match to TRBD2 covers 8 bases. The CDR3 has 15 amino acids. With V trimmed by 4 bases and J by 3 bases, 9 bases remained unmatched. CDR1 is SGDLS and CDR2 is YYNGEE in the germline V gene. CDR3 amino acids: CASSSSGSGDYEQYF. The CDR3 DNA is TGTGCCAGCAGCTCAAGCGGGAGCGGGGACTACGAGCAGTACTTC.

This chain connects TRBV30 to TRBJ2-6, with D possibly matching TRBD1 (6 bases). The CDR3 is 14 amino acids. CDR1 is GTSNPN and CDR2 is SVGIG in the germline V gene (reference sequence). V was pared by 2 bases and J by 1 base, with 6 bases between. CDR3 DNA: TGTGCCTGGAGTACAGGGTCTGGGGCCAACGTCCTGACTTTC. Its translation is CAWSTGSGANVLTF.

The chain links TRBV6-6 to TRBJ1-4; unclear D gene. Per germline, CDR1 MNHNY and CDR2 SVGAGI (reference sequence). The CDR3 totals 16 residues. Deletions cut 2 bases from V and 3 bases from J, with 13 bases between. The CDR3 sequence is CASSYPFEASNEKLFF. In nucleotides, the CDR3 is TGTGCCAGCAGTTACCCCTTCGAGGCATCTAATGAAAAACTGTTTTTT.

The CDR3 DNA reads TGTGCCTGGAGTCACGCTAATACTGAAGCTTTCTTT. This encodes CAWSHANTEAFF. This chain links TRBV30 with TRBJ1-1, with D uncertain. This CDR3 is built from 12 residues. Trimming pared 2 bases from V and 5 bases from J, leaving 9 bases between. In germline, CDR1 is GTSNPN, CDR2 SVGIG (reference sequence).

This clone was recorded only once. The chain carries TRBV10-3 and TRBJ1-2; 7 bases are shared with TRBD1. J was trimmed by 4 bases and V by 3 bases; bases with no gene match: 8. From germline, CDR1 is ENHRY and CDR2 SYGVKD. This CDR3 region has 15 residues. DNA for the CDR3: TGTGCCATCAGTGACCCCGACAGGGAAGGCTATGGCTACACCTTC. Protein sequence: CAISDPDREGYGYTF.

The rearrangement uses TRBV7-8 and TRBJ2-1; D ambiguous. V lost 5 bases to trimming and J lost 6 bases, with 8 bases between them. Germline V lookup: CDR1 SGHVS, CDR2 FQNEAQ. There are 12 residues in the CDR3. The CDR3: CASSPPFNEQFF. CDR3 DNA: TGTGCCAGCAGCCCCCCCTTCAATGAGCAGTTCTTC.

This chain uses TRBV29-1 with TRBJ2-1; 7 bases map to TRBD2. Germline V gene sequence: CDR1 SQVTM, CDR2 ANQGSEA. There are 14 residues in the CDR3. With 6 bases clipped from V and 7 bases from J, the junction kept 12 bases outside the gene matches. Here the CDR3 reads CSVVGAGAGNEQFF. In DNA form, the CDR3 reads TGCAGCGTAGTCGGGGCGGGAGCCGGGAATGAGCAGTTCTTC.

The chain is built from TRBV10-3 and TRBJ1-5; 7 bases are shared with TRBD1. Germline CDR1 ENHRY, CDR2 SYGVKD. The CDR3 is made up of 14 amino acids. J was trimmed by 0 bases and V by 6 bases; bases with no gene match: 2. The CDR3 DNA reads as TGTGCCATCAGCCGGGACAGTAGCAATCAGCCCCAGCATTTT. It codes for CAISRDSSNQPQHF.

V usage is TRBV19 and J usage is TRBJ2-1; D gene uncertain. V was shortened by 6 bases and J by 0 bases, with 6 bases between the two germline ends. This CDR3 spans 13 amino acids. In germline, CDR1 is LNHDA, CDR2 SQIVND (reference sequence). The CDR3 here is CASSASSYNEQFF. Here the CDR3 DNA reads TGTGCCAGTAGCGCGAGCTCCTACAATGAGCAGTTCTTC.

The rearrangement joins TRBV9 to TRBJ2-7; TRBD2 matches at 11 bases. Looked up from germline, CDR1 is SGDLS and CDR2 is YYNGEE. The CDR3 is 17 residues long. The trim removed 4 bases at V and 7 bases at J, leaving 16 bases unmatched. As DNA, the CDR3 is TGTGCCAGCAGCCCCCAACCGGGACTAGCGGAGCTGGGTGAGCAGTACTTC. This codes for CASSPQPGLAELGEQYF.

V and J are TRBV7-9 and TRBJ2-1, with 10 positions matching TRBD2. The V gene's germline CDR1 is SEHNR and CDR2 FQNEAQ (reference sequence). The CDR3 contains 18 residues. After removal of 5 bases from V and 5 bases from J, the junction contained 15 bases not matched to a gene. CDR3 sequence: CASSDRVLAGVLNNEQFF. In nucleotides, the CDR3 is TGTGCCAGCAGCGACCGGGTTCTAGCGGGGGTCCTGAACAATGAGCAGTTCTTC.

J is TRBJ1-5 and V is TRBV19; 9 positions agree with TRBD1. Per germline, CDR1 LNHDA and CDR2 SQIVND (reference sequence). V shed 5 bases, J shed 1 base, and the junction held 9 bases outside the gene matches. The CDR3 is 17 residues long. CDR3 bases: TGTGCCAGTAGTCTCTACACCGGGACAGGGAGCAATCAGCCCCAGCATTTT. Its translation: CASSLYTGTGSNQPQHF.

Written as DNA, the CDR3 is TGTGCCAGCAGTGAAGTGACAGGGGGTGGCTACACCTTC. Residues: CASSEVTGGGYTF. This chain joins TRBV2 and TRBJ1-2, with 9 nucleotides matching TRBD1. The junction had 1 base not matched to a gene; V was cut back by 1 base and J by 7 bases. In germline, CDR1 is SNHLY, CDR2 FYNNEI. The CDR3 runs 13 residues.

The chain carries TRBV6-2 or TRBV6-3 and TRBJ1-2; D uncertain. Germline V gives CDR1 MNHEY, CDR2 SVGEGT. The CDR3 totals 13 residues. Trimming removed 1 base from V and 2 bases from J, with 5 bases in between. The CDR3 protein is CASSYLANYGYTF. CDR3 sequence (DNA): TGTGCCAGCAGTTACTTAGCCAACTATGGCTACACCTTC.

The V call is TRBV30, the J call TRBJ1-4; D remains ambiguous. This CDR3 is 16 amino acids long. With 1 base removed from V and 0 bases from J, the gap between germline ends came to 12 bases. Germline V gene sequence: CDR1 GTSNPN, CDR2 SVGIG (reference sequence). The CDR3 region has the DNA TGTGCCTGGAGTGAGATGGCGGTTGCAACTAATGAAAAACTGTTTTTT. This sequence encodes CAWSEMAVATNEKLFF. Together with reference TRBV30 and TRBJ1-4, the CDR3 gives the full variable domain: SQTIHQWPATLVQPVGSPLSLECTVEGTSNPNLYWYRQAAGRGLQLLFYSVGIGQISSEVPQNLSASRPQDRQFILSSKKLLLSDSGFYLCAWSEMAVATNEKLFFGSGTQLSVL.

J is TRBJ2-7 and V is TRBV7-2; TRBD2 aligns across 8 bases. This CDR3 contains 15 residues. Germline V gene sequence: CDR1 SGHTA, CDR2 FQGNSA. The V gene end was trimmed by 2 bases and the J gene end by 2 bases; junction bases not matched to a gene: 5. CDR3 DNA sequence: TGTGCCAGCAGCTTACAGCGGGGGCCAACCTACGAGCAGTACTTC. Its protein product is CASSLQRGPTYEQYF.

The rearrangement links TRBV9 to TRBJ1-6, with 7 bases that match TRBD1. J was trimmed by 7 bases and V by 0 bases; bases with no gene match: 7. This CDR3 has 16 residues. The germline CDR1 and CDR2 sequences are SGDLS and YYNGEE. CDR3 DNA: TGTGCCAGCAGCGTAGACTACAGGGGTGGGAATTCACCCCTCCACTTT. Encoded protein: CASSVDYRGGNSPLHF.

This chain's CDR3 is CASSPSPGRQETQYF. CDR3 DNA: TGTGCCAGCAGCCCCTCCCCAGGGCGGCAAGAGACCCAGTACTTC. The chain uses TRBV11-3 and TRBJ2-5; TRBD1 is a possible D gene (5 bases). The CDR3 extends over 15 amino acids. From germline, CDR1 is SGHNT and CDR2 YENEEA. The V gene lost 5 bases and the J gene lost 2 bases, with 15 bases spanning the gap.

This chain uses TRBV23-1 with TRBJ2-7, with D possibly matching TRBD1 (7 bases). TRBV23-1 is sorted into the ORF group, with uncertain function. V lost 5 bases to trimming and J lost 2 bases, with 22 bases between them. This CDR3 region has 17 residues. The chain's CDR3 is CASSVPRRGVLPYEQYF. CDR3 in DNA: TGCGCCAGCAGTGTGCCCCGCAGGGGGGTTCTCCCCTACGAGCAGTACTTC.

This rearrangement joins TRBV28 to TRBJ2-1; TRBD1 is a possible D gene (6 bases). Germline CDR1 is MDHEN and CDR2 is SYDVKM. The length of the CDR3 is 13 residues. V lost 7 bases, J lost 5 bases, and 12 bases lay in between. The CDR3 region has the DNA TGTGCCAGCATAGCAGGACAGCACAATGAGCAGTTCTTC. Translation: CASIAGQHNEQFF. Complete variable domain (other parts from reference TRBV28 and TRBJ2-1): DVKVTQSSRYLVKRTGEKVFLECVQDMDHENMFWYRQDPGLGLRLIYFSYDVKMKEKGDIPEGYSVSREKKERFSLILESASTNQTSMYLCASIAGQHNEQFFGPGTRLTVL.

The chain joins TRBV6-5 to TRBJ1-5; no clear D. From germline, CDR1 is MNHEY and CDR2 SVGAGI. The CDR3 length is 13 residues. V was pared by 4 bases and J by 4 bases, with 8 bases between. This CDR3 reads CASSSHFNQPQHF. The CDR3 DNA reads TGTGCCAGCAGTTCCCATTTTAATCAGCCCCAGCATTTT.

The V gene is TRBV27, the J gene TRBJ2-7, with 8 nucleotides matching TRBD2. The V gene end was trimmed by 3 bases and the J gene end by 0 bases; junction bases not matched to a gene: 4. The CDR3 covers 15 residues. CDR1 is MNHEY, CDR2 SMNVEV, per germline (reference sequence). Written as DNA, the CDR3 is TGTGCCAGCAGTTTTTTAGCGGGGATCTCCTACGAGCAGTACTTC. It yields the protein CASSFLAGISYEQYF.

The V and J genes are TRBV7-3 and TRBJ2-2; 7 bases are shared with TRBD2. Looked up from germline, CDR1 is SGHTA and CDR2 is FQGTGA. The V and J ends lost 0 bases and 7 bases, in that order; junction bases with no gene match: 8. The CDR3 runs to 16 residues. CDR3 DNA sequence: TGTGCCAGCAGCTTAACCCCCAGCGGGAAGGGCGGGGAGCTGTTTTTT. Its protein is CASSLTPSGKGGELFF.

The V and J genes are TRBV18 and TRBJ2-1, with a tentative D call TRBD1 (6 bases). V was clipped by 2 bases and J by 8 bases, with 10 bases between them. Looked up from germline, CDR1 is KGHSH and CDR2 is LQKENI. This CDR3 is built from 13 residues. The CDR3 loop is CASSPYRDDEQFF. Written as DNA, the CDR3 is TGTGCCAGCTCACCATACAGGGACGATGAGCAGTTCTTC.